The 20 T cell receptor beta chains listed next were all sequenced from one sample in a study of beta chain features in type 1 diabetes (dated by TCRdb to the late 2010s). Receptors were amplified or captured by the immunoSEQ multiplex PCR assay. The entire isolated RNA was reverse transcribed using the High Capacity cDNA Reverse Transcription Kit, and thus expressed TCRB transcripts were sequenced. The table was pulled from immuneACCESS by TCRdb, which kept in-frame rearrangements only. Such tables lose some clones; where checked, under half of the loss comes from unresolved V genes, and the rest has no known cause. The sample contains 620,000 or so clones, about 14% of them found a single time. The ten largest account for about 0.087% of the sample. The sequenced material came from naive CD4+ T cells from blood. This sample's cell subset or site label indicates: true naive CD4+ T cells. These receptors all come from a young man in good health.

V and J are TRBV19 and TRBJ1-5, with D tentatively TRBD1 (6 bases). Germline V gene lookup returns CDR1 LNHDA and CDR2 SQIVND (reference sequence). The CDR3 sequence is 15 residues long. The V end lost 4 bases, the J end lost 0 bases, and 10 bases lay between the germline ends. In DNA form, the CDR3 reads TGTGCCAGTAGTAGCGGACAGCTTAGCAATCAGCCCCAGCATTTT. This gives the protein CASSSGQLSNQPQHF. Variable domain in full (rest from reference TRBV19 and TRBJ1-5): DGGITQSPKYLFRKEGQNVTLSCEQNLNHDAMYWYRQDPGQGLRLIYYSQIVNDFQKGDIAEGYSVSREKKESFPLTVTSAQKNPTAFYLCASSSGQLSNQPQHFGDGTRLSIL.

This clone was seen a handful of times. This chain links TRBV2 with TRBJ2-5; D not resolved. Trimming cost V 11 bases and J 3 bases, with 10 bases left between them. The CDR3 runs to 11 residues. Germline V gene data show CDR1 as SNHLY and CDR2 as FYNNEI. The CDR3 protein is CAGGREETQYF. DNA of the CDR3: TGTGCCGGCGGTAGGGAAGAGACCCAGTACTTC. The full variable domain, rest sourced from reference TRBV2 and TRBJ2-5, is EPEVTQTPSHQVTQMGQEVILRCVPISNHLYFYWYRQILGQKVEFLVSFYNNEISEKSEIFDDQFSVERPDGSNFTLKIRSTKLEDSAMYFCAGGREETQYFGPGTRLLVL.

As DNA, the CDR3 is TGTGCCAGCAGTGACTCGAGAAGGGGCTATGGCTACACCTTC. Its translation is CASSDSRRGYGYTF. The chain combines TRBV6-4 with TRBJ1-2; perhaps TRBD1 as D (5 bases). The CDR3 consists of 14 residues. Deletions cut 0 bases from V and 4 bases from J, with 9 bases between. Germline CDR1 reads MRHNA; CDR2 reads SNTAGT.

V and J are TRBV5-4 and TRBJ2-2; D is unresolved. The V gene lost 4 bases and the J gene lost 1 base, with 8 bases spanning the gap. This CDR3 has 14 amino acids. CDR1 is SGHNT and CDR2 is YYREEE in the germline V gene (reference sequence). The CDR3 DNA reads TGTGCCAGCAGCAGTACAGAGAACACCGGGGAGCTGTTTTTT. Its protein product is CASSSTENTGELFF.

In this sample, this clone turned up a few times. J is TRBJ2-7 and V is TRBV6-1; possibly TRBD2 for D (5 bases). This CDR3 is built from 13 residues. Germline V gene data show CDR1 as MNHNS and CDR2 as SASEGT. The V and J ends lost 5 bases and 0 bases respectively, with 8 bases between them. CDR3 residues: CASSTRGSYEQYF. CDR3 in DNA: TGTGCCAGCAGTACCCGGGGCTCCTACGAGCAGTACTTC.

This clone appeared a few times. The chain has TRBV6-5 and TRBJ2-2; a possible D gene is TRBD1 (5 bases). The CDR3 is 15 amino acids. Germline V gene sequence: CDR1 MNHEY, CDR2 SVGAGI. Trimming shortened V by 6 bases and J by 0 bases, and 11 bases separated the two germline ends. The DNA of the CDR3 is TGTGCCAGCAGCTCGACAGTAACGAACACCGGGGAGCTGTTTTTT. Amino acid sequence: CASSSTVTNTGELFF.

The gene calls are TRBV7-7 and TRBJ2-1, with D possibly matching TRBD1 (6 bases). Looked up from germline, CDR1 is SSHAT and CDR2 is FNYEAQ (reference sequence). Trimming pared 1 base from V and 1 base from J, leaving 8 bases between. The CDR3 loop spans 15 amino acids. This CDR3 is CASSLGGGSYNEQFF. The DNA for the CDR3 is TGTGCCAGCAGCTTAGGAGGGGGATCCTACAATGAGCAGTTCTTC.

This clone was counted a few times. The chain is built from TRBV6-6 and TRBJ2-3; D ambiguous. The length of the CDR3 is 14 residues. Trimming pared 4 bases from V and 1 base from J, leaving 9 bases between. Germline V gene data show CDR1 as MNHNY and CDR2 as SVGAGI (reference sequence). The CDR3 nucleotides are TGTGCCAGCAGTTGGTCCCGTCGCACAGATACGCAGTATTTT. Protein sequence: CASSWSRRTDTQYF.

V gene TRBV6-6 combines with J gene TRBJ1-2, with 10 bases matching TRBD1. CDR3 length equals 13 residues. V shed 6 bases, J shed 6 bases, and the junction held 4 bases outside the gene matches. The V gene's germline CDR1 is MNHNY and CDR2 SVGAGI (reference sequence). This chain's CDR3 is CASRRGQGDGYTF. CDR3 coding DNA: TGTGCCAGCAGACGTGGACAGGGGGATGGCTACACCTTC.

The rearrangement joins TRBV15 to TRBJ1-1, with TRBD1 matching 7 bases. V was clipped by 5 bases and J by 1 base; unmatched bases: 13. Germline-derived CDR1 and CDR2 are LNHNV and YYDKDF (reference sequence). The CDR3 is 17 amino acids. DNA for the CDR3: TGTGCCACCAGCGGACTCTGGACAGGATGGGCGAACACTGAAGCTTTCTTT. Translation gives CATSGLWTGWANTEAFF.

This chain joins TRBV28 and TRBJ1-2; the D is unclear. From germline, CDR1 is MDHEN and CDR2 SYDVKM. Trimming took 7 bases from V and 2 from J, leaving 17 bases between them. The CDR3 length is 15 residues. The CDR3 here is CASNEDKVGNYGYTF. DNA of the CDR3: TGTGCCAGCAATGAAGACAAGGTCGGAAACTATGGCTACACCTTC.

A few counts support this clone. The chain has TRBV5-4 and TRBJ1-1; 9 bases map to TRBD1. The germline CDR1 and CDR2 sequences are SGHNT and YYREEE (reference sequence). Trimming at V came to 3 bases and at J to 1 base, leaving 1 base not matched to a gene. The CDR3 contains 14 residues. DNA of the CDR3: TGTGCCAGCAGCTGGGGACAGGGGAACACTGAAGCTTTCTTT. As protein: CASSWGQGNTEAFF.

The chain employs TRBV6-5 and TRBJ2-3; D is perhaps TRBD1 (7 bases). The CDR3 is 15 residues long. V gave up 5 bases and J gave up 2 bases, with 14 bases separating them. Germline values: CDR1 MNHEY, CDR2 SVGAGI. The CDR3 loop reads CASSNRGLVTDTQYF. The CDR3 coding sequence is TGTGCCAGCAGTAACAGGGGACTGGTCACAGATACGCAGTATTTT.

Only a few counts were recorded for this clone. V is TRBV13 and J is TRBJ2-3; D remains ambiguous. Germline V gene data show CDR1 as PRHDT and CDR2 as FYEKMQ (reference sequence). The CDR3 runs to 11 residues. Trimming pared 5 bases from V and 4 bases from J, leaving 4 bases between. The CDR3 DNA follows: TGTGCCAGCAGCGGGTCAGATACGCAGTATTTT. Translating gives CASSGSDTQYF.

The rearrangement joins TRBV5-4 to TRBJ2-3; D is unclear. Trimming took off 2 bases at V and 2 bases at J, with 15 bases between the two ends. Germline assignment: CDR1 SGHNT and CDR2 YYREEE (reference sequence). This CDR3 has 16 amino acids. CDR3 bases: TGTGCCAGCAGCTTCCCCGGGTCGGCGGTCACAGATACGCAGTATTTT. Protein: CASSFPGSAVTDTQYF.

This chain uses TRBV9 with TRBJ2-1, with 8 bases aligning to TRBD1. V lost 7 bases and J lost 0; bases outside the gene matches: 6. CDR1 and CDR2 from the germline V gene are SGDLS and YYNGEE. The CDR3 runs 15 residues. The DNA of the CDR3 is TGTGCCAGCCGGCTGACAGGGGACTCCTACAATGAGCAGTTCTTC. This sequence encodes CASRLTGDSYNEQFF. Looking up the rest from reference TRBV9 and TRBJ2-1 gives the full variable domain: DSGVTQTPKHLITATGQRVTLRCSPRSGDLSVYWYQQSLDQGLQFLIQYYNGEERAKGNILERFSAQQFPDLHSELNLSSLELGDSALYFCASRLTGDSYNEQFFGPGTRLTVL.

This clone has just a few counts. The chain recombines TRBV7-2 with TRBJ2-4; D uncertain. With 1 base removed from V and 3 bases from J, the gap between germline ends came to 16 bases. Germline V gives CDR1 SGHTA, CDR2 FQGNSA. CDR3 length equals 17 residues. CDR3 residues: CASSLVSMGYDKNIQYF. Here the CDR3 DNA reads TGTGCCAGCAGCTTAGTGTCTATGGGGTATGACAAAAACATTCAGTACTTC.

The V and J genes are TRBV7-9 and TRBJ1-2, with 7 bases lining up with TRBD1. The ends lost 0 bases at V and 8 bases at J; junction bases unmatched: 6. Looked up from germline, CDR1 is SEHNR and CDR2 is FQNEAQ (reference sequence). CDR3 length equals 14 residues. CDR3 DNA sequence: TGTGCCAGCAGCTTAGCCGACAGGGTGAGAGGCTACACCTTC. Translation: CASSLADRVRGYTF.

This clone was counted a few times. The CDR3 coding sequence is TGTGCCAGCAGCCCCGGAAGGCGACTAGCGGGGGGCAACCAAGAGACCCAGTACTTC. Translating it yields CASSPGRRLAGGNQETQYF. V usage is TRBV7-2 and J usage is TRBJ2-5, with 13 bases aligning to TRBD2. Germline-derived CDR1 and CDR2 are SGHTA and FQGNSA. Trimming took 5 bases from V and 0 from J; bases not matched to a gene: 12. This CDR3 contains 19 residues.

A few counts support this clone. The chain recombines TRBV5-4 with TRBJ2-7, with TRBD2 matching over 9 bases. The J segment lost 4 bases and the V segment lost 4 bases, leaving 12 bases of the junction unmatched. The CDR3 is 16 residues long. Germline V gene sequence: CDR1 SGHNT, CDR2 YYREEE (reference sequence). CDR3 nucleotide sequence: TGTGCCAGCAGCCTCACGGGGCTAGCGGGGAAGTACGAGCAGTACTTC. The encoded protein is CASSLTGLAGKYEQYF.